Sequencing of this T cell receptor beta chain was carried out in a study of cytomegalovirus exposure and HLA in healthy donors. The germline V gene has CDR1 MNHEY and CDR2 SMNVEV (reference sequence). This CDR3 is 16 amino acids long. The V end lost 2 bases, the J end lost 0 bases, and 8 bases lay between the germline ends. Amplification used 60 Vbeta primers and 13 Jbeta primers. Using immunoSEQ multiplex PCR, the repertoire was profiled, and TCRdb retains in-frame clones only, with some absent. The table includes approximately 110,000 clones, roughly 85% detected once. V gene TRBV27 combines with J gene TRBJ2-6; the D gene is possibly TRBD2 (5 bases). The sample consisted of PBMCs. The source is a woman between 40 and 55 years old in good health and CMV-seronegative. The CDR3 loop reads CASSLGRDSGANVLTF. The DNA of the CDR3 is TGTGCCAGCAGTTTAGGGAGAGACTCTGGGGCCAACGTCCTGACTTTC. The full variable domain, its missing parts supplied by reference TRBV27 and TRBJ2-6, is EAQVTQNPRYLITVTGKKLTVTCSQNMNHEYMSWYRQDPGLGLRQIYYSMNVEVTDKGDVPEGYKVSRKEKRNFPLILESPSPNQTSLYFCASSLGRDSGANVLTFGAGSRLTVL.